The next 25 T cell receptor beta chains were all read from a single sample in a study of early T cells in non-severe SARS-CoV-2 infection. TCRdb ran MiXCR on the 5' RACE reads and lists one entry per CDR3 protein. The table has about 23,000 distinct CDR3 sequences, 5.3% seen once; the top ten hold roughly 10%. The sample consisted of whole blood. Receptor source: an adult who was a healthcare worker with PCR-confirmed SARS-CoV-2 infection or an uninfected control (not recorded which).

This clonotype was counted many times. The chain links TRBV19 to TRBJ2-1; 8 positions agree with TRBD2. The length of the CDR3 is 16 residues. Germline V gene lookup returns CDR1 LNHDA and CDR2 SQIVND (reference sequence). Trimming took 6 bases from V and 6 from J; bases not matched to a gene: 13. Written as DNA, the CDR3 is TGTGCCAGTAGCCCTACGGGGACTAGGGGAGGCAATGAGCAGTTCTTC. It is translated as CASSPTGTRGGNEQFF. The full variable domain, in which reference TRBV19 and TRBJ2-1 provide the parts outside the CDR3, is DGGITQSPKYLFRKEGQNVTLSCEQNLNHDAMYWYRQDPGQGLRLIYYSQIVNDFQKGDIAEGYSVSREKKESFPLTVTSAQKNPTAFYLCASSPTGTRGGNEQFFGPGTRLTVL.

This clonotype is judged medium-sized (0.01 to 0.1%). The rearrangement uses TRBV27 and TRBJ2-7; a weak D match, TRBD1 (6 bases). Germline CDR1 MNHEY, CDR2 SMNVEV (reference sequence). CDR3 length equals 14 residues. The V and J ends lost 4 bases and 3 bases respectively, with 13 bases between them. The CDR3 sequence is CASSYAGDNYEQYF. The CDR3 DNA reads TGTGCCAGCAGTTATGCAGGGGATAACTACGAGCAGTACTTC.

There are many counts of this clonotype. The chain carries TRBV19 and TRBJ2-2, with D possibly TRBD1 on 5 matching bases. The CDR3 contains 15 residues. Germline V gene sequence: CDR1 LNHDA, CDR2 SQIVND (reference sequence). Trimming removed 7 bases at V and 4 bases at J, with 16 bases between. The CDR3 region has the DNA TGTGCCAGTAAAGATCGGACAAGGGCCACCGGGGAGCTGTTTTTT. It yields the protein CASKDRTRATGELFF.

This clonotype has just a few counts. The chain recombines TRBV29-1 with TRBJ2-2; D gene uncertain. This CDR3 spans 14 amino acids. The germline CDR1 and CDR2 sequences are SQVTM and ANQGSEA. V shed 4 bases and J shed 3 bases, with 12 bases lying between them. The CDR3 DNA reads TGCAGCGTTGTAAGGTCGGCGGACACCGGGGAGCTGTTTTTT. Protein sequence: CSVVRSADTGELFF.

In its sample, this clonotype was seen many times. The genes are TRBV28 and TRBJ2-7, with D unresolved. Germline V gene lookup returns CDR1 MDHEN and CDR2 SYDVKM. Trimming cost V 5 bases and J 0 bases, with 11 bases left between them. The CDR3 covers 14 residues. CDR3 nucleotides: TGTGCCAGCAGTACCGGACGGACCTCCTACGAGCAGTACTTC. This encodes CASSTGRTSYEQYF.

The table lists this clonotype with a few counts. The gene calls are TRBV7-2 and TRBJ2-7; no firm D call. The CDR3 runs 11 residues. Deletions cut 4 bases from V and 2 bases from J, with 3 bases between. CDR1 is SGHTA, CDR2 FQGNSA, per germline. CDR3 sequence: CASSSAYEQYF. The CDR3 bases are TGTGCCAGCAGCTCCGCCTACGAGCAGTACTTC.

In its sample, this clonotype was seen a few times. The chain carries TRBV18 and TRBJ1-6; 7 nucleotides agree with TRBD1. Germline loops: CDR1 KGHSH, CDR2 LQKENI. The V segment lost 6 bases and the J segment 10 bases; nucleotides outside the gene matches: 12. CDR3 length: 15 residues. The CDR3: CASSTGQIRGSPLHF. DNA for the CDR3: TGTGCCAGCTCCACGGGACAGATCCGCGGGTCACCCCTCCACTTT.

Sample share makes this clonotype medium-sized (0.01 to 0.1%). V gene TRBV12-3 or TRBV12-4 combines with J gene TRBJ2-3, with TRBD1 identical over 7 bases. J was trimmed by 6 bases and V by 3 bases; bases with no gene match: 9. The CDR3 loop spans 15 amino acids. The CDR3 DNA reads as TGTGCCAGCAGTTTTCGACAGGGAAGTGGCGATACGCAGTATTTT. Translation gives CASSFRQGSGDTQYF.

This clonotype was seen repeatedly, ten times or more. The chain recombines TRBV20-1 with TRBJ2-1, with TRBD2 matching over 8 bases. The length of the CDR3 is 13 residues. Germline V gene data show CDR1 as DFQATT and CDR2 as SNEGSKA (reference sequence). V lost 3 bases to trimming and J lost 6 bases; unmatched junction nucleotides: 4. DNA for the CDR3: TGCAGTGCTAGGGCGGGACTAGGCAATGAGCAGTTCTTC. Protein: CSARAGLGNEQFF.

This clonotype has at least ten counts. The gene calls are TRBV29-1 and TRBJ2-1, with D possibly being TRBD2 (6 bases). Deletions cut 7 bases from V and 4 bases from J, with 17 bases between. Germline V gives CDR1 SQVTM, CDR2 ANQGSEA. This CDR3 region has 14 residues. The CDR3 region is CSAETWDLYNEQFF. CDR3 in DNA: TGCAGCGCCGAGACCTGGGACTTATACAATGAGCAGTTCTTC.

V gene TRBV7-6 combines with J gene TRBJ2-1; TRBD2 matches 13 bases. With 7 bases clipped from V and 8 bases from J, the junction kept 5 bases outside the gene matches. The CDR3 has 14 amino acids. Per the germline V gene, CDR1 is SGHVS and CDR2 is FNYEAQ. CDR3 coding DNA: TGTGCCAGCACCTGGACTAGCGGGAGCTATGAGCAGTTCTTC. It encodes CASTWTSGSYEQFF.

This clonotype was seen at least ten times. As DNA, the CDR3 is TGTGCCAGCAGCCAAGAGTCGGCGGGAGTGGCATACGAGCAGTACTTC. It yields the protein CASSQESAGVAYEQYF. The chain is built from TRBV4-2 and TRBJ2-7, with 7 bases fitting TRBD2. J lost 4 bases, V lost 0 bases, and 9 bases had no gene match. Germline-derived CDR1 and CDR2 are LGHNA and YNFKEQ. This CDR3 has 16 residues.

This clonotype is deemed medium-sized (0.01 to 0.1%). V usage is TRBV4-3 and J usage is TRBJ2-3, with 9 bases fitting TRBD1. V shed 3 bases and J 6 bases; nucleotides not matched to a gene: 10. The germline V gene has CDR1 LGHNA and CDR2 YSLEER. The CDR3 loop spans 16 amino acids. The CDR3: CASSQQDRGFGDTQYF. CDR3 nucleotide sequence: TGCGCCAGCAGCCAGCAGGACAGGGGTTTCGGCGATACGCAGTATTTT.

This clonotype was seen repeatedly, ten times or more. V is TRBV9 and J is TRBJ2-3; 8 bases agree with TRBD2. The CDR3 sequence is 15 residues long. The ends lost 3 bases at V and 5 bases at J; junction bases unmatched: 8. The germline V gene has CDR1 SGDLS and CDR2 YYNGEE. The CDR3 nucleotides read TGTGCCAGCAGCGAAACTAGCGGAGGGGTAGATACGCAGTATTTT. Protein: CASSETSGGVDTQYF.

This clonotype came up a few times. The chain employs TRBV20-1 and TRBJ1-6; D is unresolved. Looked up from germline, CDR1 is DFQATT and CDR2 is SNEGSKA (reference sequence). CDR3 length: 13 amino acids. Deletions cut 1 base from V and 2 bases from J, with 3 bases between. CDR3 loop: CSARVAYNSPLHF. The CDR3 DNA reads TGCAGTGCTAGAGTGGCCTATAATTCACCCCTCCACTTT.

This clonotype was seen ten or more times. The CDR3 sequence is CASSRDRESPLHF. The CDR3 bases are TGTGCCAGCAGCCGGGACAGGGAATCACCCCTCCACTTT. The chain has TRBV7-3 and TRBJ1-6; 9 nucleotides line up with TRBD1. The CDR3 spans 13 residues. J gave up 10 bases and V 5 bases, and 3 bases lay outside the gene matches. CDR1 and CDR2 from the germline V gene are SGHTA and FQGTGA. Filled out from reference TRBV7-3 and TRBJ1-6, the complete variable domain reads GAGVSQTPSNKVTEKGKYVELRCDPISGHTALYWYRQSLGQGPEFLIYFQGTGAADDSGLPNDRFFAVRPEGSVSTLKIQRTERGDSAVYLCASSRDRESPLHFGNGTRLTVT.

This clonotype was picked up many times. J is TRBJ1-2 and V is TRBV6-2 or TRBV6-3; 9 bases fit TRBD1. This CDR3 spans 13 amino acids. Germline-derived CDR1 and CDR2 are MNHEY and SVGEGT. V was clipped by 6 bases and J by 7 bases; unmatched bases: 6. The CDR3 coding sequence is TGTGCCAGCAGCTCCGGGACAGGGTTTGGCTACACCTTC. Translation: CASSSGTGFGYTF.

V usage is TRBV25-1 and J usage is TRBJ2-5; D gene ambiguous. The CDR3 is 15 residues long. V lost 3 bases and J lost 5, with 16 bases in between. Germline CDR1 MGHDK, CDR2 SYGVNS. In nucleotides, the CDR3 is TGTGCCAGCAGTGAGGGTTGGAGAGAATGGGAGACCCAGTACTTC. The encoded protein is CASSEGWREWETQYF.

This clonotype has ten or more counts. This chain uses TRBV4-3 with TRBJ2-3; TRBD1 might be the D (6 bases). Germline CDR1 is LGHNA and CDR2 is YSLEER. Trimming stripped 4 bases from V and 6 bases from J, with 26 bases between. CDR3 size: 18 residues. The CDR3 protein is CASSPPWDKGRVLDTQYF. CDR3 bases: TGCGCCAGCAGCCCGCCCTGGGACAAGGGAAGGGTGCTGGATACGCAGTATTTT.

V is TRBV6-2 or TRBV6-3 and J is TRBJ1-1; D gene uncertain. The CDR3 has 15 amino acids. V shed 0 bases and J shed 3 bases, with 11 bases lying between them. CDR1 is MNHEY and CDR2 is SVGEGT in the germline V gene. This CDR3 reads CASSYSGTTYTEAFF. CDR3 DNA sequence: TGTGCCAGCAGTTACTCGGGCACAACCTACACTGAAGCTTTCTTT.

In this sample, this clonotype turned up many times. CDR3 residues: CASSLREFSYNEQFF. DNA for the CDR3: TGTGCCAGCAGCTTGAGGGAGTTTTCCTACAATGAGCAGTTCTTC. V gene TRBV11-3 combines with J gene TRBJ2-1; a weak D match, TRBD2 (5 bases). Germline V CDR1 and CDR2: SGHNT, YENEEA. Trimming pared 3 bases from V and 1 base from J, leaving 10 bases between. The CDR3 is made up of 15 amino acids. The variable domain in full, with the rest retrieved from reference TRBV11-3 and TRBJ2-1, is EAGVVQSPRYKIIEKKQPVAFWCNPISGHNTLYWYLQNLGQGPELLIRYENEEAVDDSQLPKDRFSAERLKGVDSTLKIQPAELGDSAVYLCASSLREFSYNEQFFGPGTRLTVL.

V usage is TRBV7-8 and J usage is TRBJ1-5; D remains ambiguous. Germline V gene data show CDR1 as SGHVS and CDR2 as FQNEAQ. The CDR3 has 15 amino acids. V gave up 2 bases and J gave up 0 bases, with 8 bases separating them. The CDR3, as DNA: TGTGCCAGCAGCTTAAACAGCTATAGCAATCAGCCCCAGCATTTT. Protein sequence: CASSLNSYSNQPQHF.

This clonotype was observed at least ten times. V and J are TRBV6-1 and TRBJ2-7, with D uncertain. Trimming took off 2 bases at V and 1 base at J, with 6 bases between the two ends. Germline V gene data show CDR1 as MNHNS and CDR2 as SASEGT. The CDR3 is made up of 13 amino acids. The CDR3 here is CASSELGSYEQYV. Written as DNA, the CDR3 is TGTGCCAGCAGTGAACTAGGGTCCTACGAGCAGTACGTC.

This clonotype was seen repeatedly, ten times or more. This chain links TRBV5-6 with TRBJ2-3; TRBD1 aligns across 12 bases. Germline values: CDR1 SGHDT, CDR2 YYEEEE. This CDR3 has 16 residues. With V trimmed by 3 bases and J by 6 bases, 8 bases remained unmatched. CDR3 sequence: CASSSGTGGNWDTQYF. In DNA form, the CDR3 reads TGTGCCAGCAGCTCCGGGACAGGGGGCAATTGGGATACGCAGTATTTT.

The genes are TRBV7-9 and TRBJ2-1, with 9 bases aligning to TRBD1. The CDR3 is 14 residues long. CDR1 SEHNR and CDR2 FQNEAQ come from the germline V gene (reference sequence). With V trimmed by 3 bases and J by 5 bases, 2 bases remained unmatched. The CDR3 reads CASSFRDRDNEQFF. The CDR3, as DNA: TGTGCCAGCAGCTTCCGGGACAGGGACAATGAGCAGTTCTTC.